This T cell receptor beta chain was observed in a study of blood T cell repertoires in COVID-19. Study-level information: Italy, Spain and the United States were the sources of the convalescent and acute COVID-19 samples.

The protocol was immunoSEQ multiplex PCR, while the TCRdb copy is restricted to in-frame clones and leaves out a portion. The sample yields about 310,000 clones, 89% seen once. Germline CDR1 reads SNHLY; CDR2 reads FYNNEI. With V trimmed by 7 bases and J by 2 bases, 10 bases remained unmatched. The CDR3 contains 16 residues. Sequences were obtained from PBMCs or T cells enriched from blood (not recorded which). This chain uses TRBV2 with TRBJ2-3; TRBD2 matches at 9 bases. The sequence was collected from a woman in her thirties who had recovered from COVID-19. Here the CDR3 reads CASNQLTSGITDTQYF. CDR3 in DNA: TGTGCCAGCAATCAACTGACTAGCGGAATCACAGATACGCAGTATTTT.